This T cell receptor beta chain comes out of a study of CXCR3-negative and CXCR3-positive naive CD8 T cells. The germline V gene encodes CDR1 DFQATT and CDR2 SNEGSKA (reference sequence). CDR3 length equals 15 residues. The study, taken as a whole, reports: TRB CDR3s of CXCR3-positive naive cells were more hydrophobic than those of CXCR3-negative naive cells. Memory CD8+ T cell repertoires were far less diverse than both naive subsets. Between one naive subset and the other, surface CD5 was comparable, and TCR strength was inferred from TRB CDR3 properties.

In regard to this clonotype: Its antigen is not identified.

Each TRB cDNA library was prepared by 5' RACE (with UMI labels). TCRdb re-called the 5' RACE reads and gives one entry per CDR3 protein, without DNA. The sample table includes about 94,000 distinct CDR3 sequences. This chain joins TRBV20-1 and TRBJ2-5; lacking DNA, the TRBD2 call made by TCRdb goes unchecked. The material sequenced was naive CXCR3+ CD8+ T cells from blood. Subset here: CD45RO-CCR7+CD27+CD95- naive CD8+ T cells expressing CXCR3 (TNR3+). The sequence came from a human donor in good health. Some clones in this sample may be carry-over from other donors' samples. CDR3 sequence reads: CSARGSEGRGETQYF.